Shown below are 5 T cell receptor beta chains from a single sample sequenced in a study of blood T cell repertoires in COVID-19. Libraries were prepared by immunoSEQ multiplex PCR; TCRdb keeps only in-frame clonotypes and omits some of them. The table records fewer than 400,000 clones, around 90% of them present only once. The specimen sequenced was PBMCs or T cells enriched from blood (not recorded which). The receptors come from a man aged 30 to 39 who had recovered from COVID-19.

The V gene is TRBV7-8, the J gene TRBJ2-5; a weak D match, TRBD2 (6 bases). Germline V gene sequence: CDR1 SGHVS, CDR2 FQNEAQ. The CDR3 runs 12 residues. V dropped 5 bases and J dropped 5 bases, with 9 bases sitting between them. Here the CDR3 reads CASSPGRETQYF. In DNA, the CDR3 is TGTGCCAGCAGCCCGGGGAGGGAGACCCAGTACTTC.

This chain links TRBV11-2 with TRBJ1-1, with 8 bases that match TRBD1. CDR3 length: 14 residues. CDR1 is SGHAT and CDR2 is FQNNGV in the germline V gene. V was pared by 4 bases and J by 5 bases, with 6 bases of the junction left unmatched. Written as DNA, the CDR3 is TGTGCCAGCAGCTCGGACAGGGTTGAGACTGAAGCTTTCTTT. Amino acids: CASSSDRVETEAFF.

The CDR3 region has the DNA TGTGCCAGCAGCCCGTTCGCGGGTGGGGTGGCGACAGATACGCAGTATTTT. Residues: CASSPFAGGVATDTQYF. V gene TRBV5-8 combines with J gene TRBJ2-3; TRBD2 is a possible D gene (5 bases). The CDR3 is made up of 17 amino acids. In germline, CDR1 is SGHTS, CDR2 YDEGEE. V was pared by 4 bases and J by 3 bases, with 21 bases between.

This clone was observed a single time. The V gene is TRBV10-2, the J gene TRBJ1-6; a weak D match, TRBD1 (6 bases). Trimming removed 2 bases from V and 6 bases from J, with 8 bases in between. The germline CDR1 and CDR2 sequences are WSHSY and SAAADI. This CDR3 has 14 residues. The CDR3 spells CASSEAGANSPLHF. In nucleotides, the CDR3 is TGCGCCAGCAGTGAGGCAGGGGCTAATTCACCCCTCCACTTT.

The chain carries TRBV29-1 and TRBJ2-3; perhaps TRBD2 as D (5 bases). This CDR3 is built from 14 residues. Germline CDR1 SQVTM, CDR2 ANQGSEA. Trimming took 0 bases from V and 3 from J, leaving 10 bases between them. CDR3 nucleotide sequence: TGCAGCGTTGAAGAGAGGACGGGGACAGATACGCAGTATTTT. Its translation: CSVEERTGTDTQYF.